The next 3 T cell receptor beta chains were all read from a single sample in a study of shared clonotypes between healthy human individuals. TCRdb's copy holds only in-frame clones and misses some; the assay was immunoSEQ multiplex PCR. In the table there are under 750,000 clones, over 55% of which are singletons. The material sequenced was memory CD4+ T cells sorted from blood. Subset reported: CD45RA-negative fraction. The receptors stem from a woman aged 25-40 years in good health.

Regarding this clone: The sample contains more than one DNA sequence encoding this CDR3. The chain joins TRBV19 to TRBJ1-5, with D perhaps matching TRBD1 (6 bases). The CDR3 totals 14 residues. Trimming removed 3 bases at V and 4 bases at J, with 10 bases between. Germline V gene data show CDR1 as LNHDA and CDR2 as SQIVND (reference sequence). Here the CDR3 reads CASSMGQLNQPQHF. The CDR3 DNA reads TGTGCCAGTAGTATGGGACAACTTAATCAGCCCCAGCATTTT.

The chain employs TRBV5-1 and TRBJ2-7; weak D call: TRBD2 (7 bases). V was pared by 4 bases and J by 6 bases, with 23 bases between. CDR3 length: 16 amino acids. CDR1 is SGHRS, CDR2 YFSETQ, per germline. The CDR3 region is CASSPGTFLGGAEQYF. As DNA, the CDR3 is TGCGCCAGCAGCCCCGGGACTTTCCTAGGGGGGGCCGAGCAGTACTTC.

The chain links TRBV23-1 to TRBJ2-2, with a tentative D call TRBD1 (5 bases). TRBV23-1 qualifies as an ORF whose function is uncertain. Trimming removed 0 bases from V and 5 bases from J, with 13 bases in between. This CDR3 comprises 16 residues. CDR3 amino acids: CASSQSGRVITGELFF. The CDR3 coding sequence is TGCGCCAGCAGTCAATCGGGCAGGGTGATTACCGGGGAGCTGTTTTTT.